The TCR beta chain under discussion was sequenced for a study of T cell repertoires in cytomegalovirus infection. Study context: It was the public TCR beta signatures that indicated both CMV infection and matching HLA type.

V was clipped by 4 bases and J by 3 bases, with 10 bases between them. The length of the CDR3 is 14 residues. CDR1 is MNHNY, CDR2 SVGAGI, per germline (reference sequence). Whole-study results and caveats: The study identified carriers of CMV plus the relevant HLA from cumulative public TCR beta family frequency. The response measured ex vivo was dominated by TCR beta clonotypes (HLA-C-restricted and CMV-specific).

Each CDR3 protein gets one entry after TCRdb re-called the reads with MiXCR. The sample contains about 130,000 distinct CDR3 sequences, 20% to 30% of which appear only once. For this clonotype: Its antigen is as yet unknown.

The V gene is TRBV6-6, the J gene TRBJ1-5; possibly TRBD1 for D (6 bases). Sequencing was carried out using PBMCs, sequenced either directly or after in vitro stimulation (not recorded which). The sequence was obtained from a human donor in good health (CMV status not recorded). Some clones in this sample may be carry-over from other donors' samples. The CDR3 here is CASSWGGANQPQHF. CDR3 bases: TGTGCCAGCAGTTGGGGGGGGGCCAATCAGCCCCAGCATTTT.